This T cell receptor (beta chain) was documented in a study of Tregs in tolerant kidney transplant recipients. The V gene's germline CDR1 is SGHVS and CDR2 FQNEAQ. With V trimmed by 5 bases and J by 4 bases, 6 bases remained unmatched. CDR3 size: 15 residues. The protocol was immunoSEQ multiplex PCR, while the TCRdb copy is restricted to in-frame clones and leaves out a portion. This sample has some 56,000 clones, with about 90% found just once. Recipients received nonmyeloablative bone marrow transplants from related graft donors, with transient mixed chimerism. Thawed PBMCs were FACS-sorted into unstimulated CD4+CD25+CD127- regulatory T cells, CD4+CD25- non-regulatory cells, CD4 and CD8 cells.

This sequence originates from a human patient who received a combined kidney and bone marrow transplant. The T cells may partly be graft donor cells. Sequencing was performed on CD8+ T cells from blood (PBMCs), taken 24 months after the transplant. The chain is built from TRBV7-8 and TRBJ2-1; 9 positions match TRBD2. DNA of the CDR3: TGTGCCAGCAGCCCCGGACTAGCGCTATACAATGAGCAGTTCTTC. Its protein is CASSPGLALYNEQFF.